Given below is one TCR beta chain in context. Its matching antigen is unknown. The data stem from a study of T cell responses to AZD1222 COVID-19 vaccine. V shed 5 bases and J shed 4 bases, with 11 bases lying between them. Germline CDR1 is SEHNR and CDR2 is FQNEAQ (reference sequence). The CDR3 runs 14 residues. Method: immunoSEQ multiplex PCR; TCRdb's copy keeps in-frame clones and lacks some. The repertoire holds around 150,000 clones, with around 90% as singletons. Study findings and constraints: Regions left unmutated in variants are reportedly the target of nearly half of spike-specific TCRs.

The rearrangement uses TRBV7-9 and TRBJ1-4; possible D gene TRBD1, 6 bases. The source was peripheral blood, collected 28 days after the second AZD1222 dose. This sequence originates from an adult who received the AZD1222 COVID-19 vaccine. CDR3 loop: CASSPWTVNEKLFF. The DNA of the CDR3 is TGTGCCAGCAGCCCCTGGACAGTTAATGAAAAACTGTTTTTT. Combining the CDR3 with reference TRBV7-9 and TRBJ1-4 gives the whole variable domain DTGVSQNPRHKITKRGQNVTFRCDPISEHNRLYWYRQTLGQGPEFLTYFQNEAQLEKSRLLSDRFSAERPKGSFSTLEIQRTEQGDSAMYLCASSPWTVNEKLFFGSGTQLSVL.